This T cell receptor (beta chain) was observed in a study of Ad26.COV2.S vaccination and SARS-CoV-2 variants. Germline-derived CDR1 and CDR2 are SNHLY and FYNNEI. V lost 6 bases and J 0 bases, leaving 12 bases between the germline ends. CDR3 size: 16 residues. Regarding treatment: roughly 20 received Ad26.COV2.S at low or high dose, single or two shots; about 5 received placebo; per-sample allocation not given. Sampling happened 63 days after the first vaccine or placebo injection. An 18-55-year-old adult in Boston served as donor. Its platform was an Ad26 vector, and its expressed antigen was Wuhan-strain SARS-CoV-2 spike. TCRdb keeps only in-frame clones here, not all; method: immunoSEQ multiplex PCR. The profile covers 300,000 to 350,000 clones, with around 83% appearing a single time and around 1.9% taken by the ten largest. Broader study findings: Total T cell responses may have been underestimated by the TCR breadth and depth analyses. Placebo recipients trailed vaccine recipients in spike-specific TCR breadth.

This clone appeared once. The antigen remains undetermined. The origin of this receptor is a person aged 18-65 years who received the Ad26.COV2.S COVID-19 vaccine or a placebo. The rearrangement joins TRBV2 to TRBJ2-6, with D possibly being TRBD1 (5 bases). This specimen was peripheral blood, taken in a trial of Ad26.COV2.S vaccine versus placebo. This CDR3 reads CASRLGHVSGANVLTF. CDR3 nucleotide sequence: TGTGCCAGCAGACTCGGACACGTCTCTGGGGCCAACGTCCTGACTTTC.